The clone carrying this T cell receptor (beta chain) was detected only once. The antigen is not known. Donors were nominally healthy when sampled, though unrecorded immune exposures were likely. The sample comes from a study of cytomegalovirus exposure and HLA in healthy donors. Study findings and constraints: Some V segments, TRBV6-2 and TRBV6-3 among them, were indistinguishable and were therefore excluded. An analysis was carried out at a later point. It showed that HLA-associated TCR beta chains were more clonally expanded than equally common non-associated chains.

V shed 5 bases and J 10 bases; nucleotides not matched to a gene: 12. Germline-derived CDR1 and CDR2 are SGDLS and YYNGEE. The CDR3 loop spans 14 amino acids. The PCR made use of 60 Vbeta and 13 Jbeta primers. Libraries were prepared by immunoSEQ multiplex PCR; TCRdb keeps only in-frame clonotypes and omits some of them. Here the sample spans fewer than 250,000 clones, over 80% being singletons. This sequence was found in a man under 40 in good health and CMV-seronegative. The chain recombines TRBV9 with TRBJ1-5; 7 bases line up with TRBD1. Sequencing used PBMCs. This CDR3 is CASSHGDRRSPQHF. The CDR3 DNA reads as TGTGCCAGCAGTCACGGGGACAGACGATCACCCCAGCATTTT. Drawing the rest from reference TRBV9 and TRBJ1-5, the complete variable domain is DSGVTQTPKHLITATGQRVTLRCSPRSGDLSVYWYQQSLDQGLQFLIQYYNGEERAKGNILERFSAQQFPDLHSELNLSSLELGDSALYFCASSHGDRRSPQHFGDGTRLSIL.